Described below is a single T cell receptor (beta chain) sequence and its context. This entry comes from a study of CD4+ T cells in melanoma. Libraries were prepared by immunoSEQ multiplex PCR; TCRdb keeps only in-frame clonotypes and omits some of them. The sample carries about 15,000 clones, approximately 88% recorded once. This CDR3 spans 13 amino acids. With V trimmed by 5 bases and J by 4 bases, 4 bases remained unmatched. Germline loops: CDR1 MNHEY, CDR2 SVGAGI. The sample comprised cells from a culture (not recorded whether cultured in vitro). The source of this sequence is a human donor with melanoma. The chain employs TRBV6-5 and TRBJ1-2; 7 bases match TRBD1. CDR3 sequence: CASSKDRLYGYTF. The CDR3 nucleotides are TGTGCCAGCAGTAAGGACAGGCTCTATGGCTACACCTTC.